The 23 T cell receptor beta chains below all came from one sample that was sequenced in a study of T cell changes during pregnancy in multiple sclerosis. Some clones are missing from TCRdb's copy, which holds only in-frame ones; the method was immunoSEQ multiplex PCR. The repertoire holds around 25,000 clones, with 75% to 90% as singletons. The input for sequencing was CD8+ T cells from peripheral blood mononuclear cells, taken in the first trimester of pregnancy. Every receptor here comes from a female donor in good health, enrolled as a control in a pregnancy study.

The V gene is TRBV5-4, the J gene TRBJ1-2; D not certain. V was shortened by 2 bases and J by 6 bases, with 5 bases between the two germline ends. The CDR3 has 11 amino acids. From germline, CDR1 is SGHNT and CDR2 YYREEE (reference sequence). The CDR3 DNA follows: TGTGCCAGCAGCTTCAGCGATGGCTACACCTTC. Residues: CASSFSDGYTF.

This clone has only a few counts. V gene TRBV15 combines with J gene TRBJ2-7, with D possibly TRBD2 on 6 matching bases. The CDR3 has 14 residues. V lost 6 bases and J 2 bases, leaving 14 bases between the germline ends. Germline V gives CDR1 LNHNV, CDR2 YYDKDF (reference sequence). The CDR3 reads CATRAGGDPYEQYF. The CDR3 bases are TGTGCCACCAGGGCAGGAGGGGACCCCTACGAGCAGTACTTC.

In nucleotides, the CDR3 is TGTGCCAGCGGGTCGATCAGGACTGAAGCTTTCTTT. It is translated as CASGSIRTEAFF. The rearrangement joins TRBV25-1 to TRBJ1-1; no clear D. Germline CDR1 and CDR2: MGHDK and SYGVNS. Trimming pared 8 bases from V and 5 bases from J, leaving 12 bases between. This CDR3 is 12 amino acids long.

The chain couples TRBV7-8 to TRBJ2-3; maybe TRBD2 (5 bases). Germline loops: CDR1 SGHVS, CDR2 FQNEAQ. CDR3 length: 16 amino acids. Trimming removed 2 bases from V and 0 bases from J, with 12 bases in between. CDR3 protein: CASSLKSGSSTDTQYF. CDR3 nucleotide sequence: TGTGCCAGCAGCTTAAAAAGCGGATCTAGCACAGATACGCAGTATTTT. Full variable domain (remainder filled in from reference TRBV7-8 and TRBJ2-3): GAGVSQSPRYKVAKRGQDVALRCDPISGHVSLFWYQQALGQGPEFLTYFQNEAQLDKSGLPSDRFFAERPEGSVSTLKIQRTQQEDSAVYLCASSLKSGSSTDTQYFGPGTRLTVL.

The chain has TRBV7-8 and TRBJ1-5; D unresolved. The CDR3 has 14 amino acids. Looked up from germline, CDR1 is SGHVS and CDR2 is FQNEAQ. V lost 1 base to trimming and J lost 3 bases, with 7 bases between them. The chain's CDR3 is CASSLGQNNQPQHF. CDR3 nucleotides: TGTGCCAGCAGCTTAGGGCAGAACAATCAGCCCCAGCATTTT.

The chain links TRBV6-5 to TRBJ1-4; D is ambiguous. This CDR3 is built from 11 residues. Germline lookup yields CDR1 MNHEY and CDR2 SVGAGI. V lost 3 bases, J lost 8 bases, and 4 bases lay in between. The CDR3 here is CASSYKEKLFF. The CDR3 DNA reads TGTGCCAGCAGTTATAAAGAAAAACTGTTTTTT.

The rearrangement joins TRBV7-2 to TRBJ1-2, with a weak D call TRBD1 (6 bases). This CDR3 region has 13 residues. The V gene lost 1 base and the J gene lost 4 bases, with 7 bases spanning the gap. The germline V gene has CDR1 SGHTA and CDR2 FQGNSA. CDR3 bases: TGTGCCAGCAGCTTAGGGGACACCTATGGCTACACCTTC. It yields the protein CASSLGDTYGYTF.

This clone has only one observation. V and J are TRBV7-2 and TRBJ2-2; tentative D call: TRBD2 (5 bases). Germline assignment: CDR1 SGHTA and CDR2 FQGNSA. Trimming pared 5 bases from V and 5 bases from J, leaving 9 bases between. The CDR3 covers 13 residues. In DNA form, the CDR3 reads TGTGCCAGCAGCCTACTAGAAACCGGGGAGCTGTTTTTT. It codes for CASSLLETGELFF.

The CDR3 region is CAISQGSYEQYF. CDR3 in DNA: TGTGCCATCAGTCAGGGATCCTACGAGCAGTACTTC. This chain joins TRBV10-3 and TRBJ2-7; maybe TRBD1 (5 bases). The ends were cut back, 5 bases at V and 1 base at J, with 6 bases in the middle. CDR1 is ENHRY and CDR2 is SYGVKD in the germline V gene. The CDR3 covers 12 residues.

V usage is TRBV4-3 and J usage is TRBJ2-1, with 8 nucleotides matching TRBD1. In germline, CDR1 is LGHNA, CDR2 YSLEER. The CDR3 has 13 amino acids. The V segment lost 4 bases and the J segment 8 bases; nucleotides outside the gene matches: 4. The CDR3 DNA sequence: TGCGCCAGCAGCCCCCAGGGGGCAGATGAGCAGTTCTTC. Its translation is CASSPQGADEQFF.

In its sample, this clone ranks as medium-sized (0.01 to 0.1%). The V gene is TRBV19, the J gene TRBJ2-7, with 14 bases fitting TRBD2. Germline V CDR1 and CDR2: LNHDA, SQIVND (reference sequence). V lost 4 bases, J lost 2 bases, and 7 bases stayed unmatched. This CDR3 has 17 amino acids. The CDR3 DNA sequence: TGTGCCAGTAGTACCTGGACTAGCGGGGGGCAAGCCTACGAGCAGTACTTC. It codes for CASSTWTSGGQAYEQYF.

In its sample, this clone is medium-sized. The chain carries TRBV9 and TRBJ2-2; weak D call: TRBD2 (6 bases). Per the germline V gene, CDR1 is SGDLS and CDR2 is YYNGEE. The V gene lost 4 bases and the J gene lost 7 bases, with 11 bases spanning the gap. This CDR3 is 13 amino acids long. The CDR3 DNA reads as TGTGCCAGCAGCCCCGGGGGTAGCGGGGAGCTGTTTTTT. As protein: CASSPGGSGELFF.

The chain recombines TRBV5-4 with TRBJ2-1, with 7 bases fitting TRBD2. CDR3 length: 12 residues. CDR1 SGHNT and CDR2 YYREEE come from the germline V gene (reference sequence). J was trimmed by 11 bases and V by 2 bases; bases with no gene match: 4. CDR3 amino acids: CASSLASGKQFF. The CDR3 DNA reads TGTGCCAGCAGCTTAGCAAGCGGGAAGCAGTTCTTC.

The chain recombines TRBV7-3 with TRBJ2-1; 12 nucleotides line up with TRBD1. Germline trimming cut 2 bases from V and 6 bases from J; bases unmatched to any gene: 2. CDR3 size: 15 residues. Per germline, CDR1 SGHTA and CDR2 FQGTGA. The CDR3 is CASSLGTGGGNEQFF. CDR3 nucleotide sequence: TGTGCCAGCAGCTTAGGGACAGGGGGCGGCAATGAGCAGTTCTTC.

The chain uses TRBV7-9 and TRBJ2-2, with D perhaps TRBD2 (6 bases). V lost 11 bases, J lost 6 bases, and 16 bases lay in between. Germline CDR1 reads SEHNR; CDR2 reads FQNEAQ (reference sequence). CDR3 size: 13 residues. The CDR3 DNA sequence: TGTGCCGGGACTGGAGTGGGGGCCGGGGAGCTGTTTTTT. Translating it yields CAGTGVGAGELFF.

This chain connects TRBV7-9 to TRBJ1-1, with D unclear. With 4 bases removed from V and 4 bases from J, the gap between germline ends came to 22 bases. This CDR3 comprises 17 residues. Germline CDR1 SEHNR, CDR2 FQNEAQ (reference sequence). CDR3: CASSSPDKAAGATEAFF. The CDR3 DNA follows: TGTGCCAGCAGCTCTCCCGACAAAGCGGCTGGAGCCACTGAAGCTTTCTTT.

This chain links TRBV4-1 with TRBJ2-1, with 7 bases fitting TRBD1. Per germline, CDR1 MGHRA and CDR2 YSYEKL. CDR3 length: 15 residues. V shed 3 bases and J 3 bases; nucleotides not matched to a gene: 5. The CDR3 DNA follows: TGCGCCAGCAGCCACCGACAGGGCATCTACAATGAGCAGTTCTTC. It specifies CASSHRQGIYNEQFF.

V usage is TRBV4-3 and J usage is TRBJ2-3, with D unclear. The CDR3 spans 15 residues. The germline CDR1 and CDR2 sequences are LGHNA and YSLEER. The V gene lost 1 base and the J gene lost 1 base, with 9 bases spanning the gap. Written as DNA, the CDR3 is TGCGCCAGCAGCCAAGTCTCGGGTGGCACAGATACGCAGTATTTT. It codes for CASSQVSGGTDTQYF.

V and J are TRBV10-3 and TRBJ2-1, with D tentatively TRBD1 (6 bases). Germline V gene data show CDR1 as ENHRY and CDR2 as SYGVKD. This CDR3 has 13 residues. With 4 bases removed from V and 8 bases from J, the gap between germline ends came to 12 bases. This CDR3 reads CAISGNTGYEQFF. CDR3 coding DNA: TGTGCCATCAGTGGAAATACAGGGTATGAGCAGTTCTTC.

The CDR3 DNA reads as TGTGCCAGCAGTGTCGGAGGGTTGGAGGGCTACACCTTC. This translates into CASSVGGLEGYTF. The chain uses TRBV27 and TRBJ1-2; D is unresolved. The CDR3 is 13 residues long. Germline V gene data show CDR1 as MNHEY and CDR2 as SMNVEV (reference sequence). V was clipped by 5 bases and J by 8 bases, with 15 bases between them.

The chain has TRBV4-3 and TRBJ1-6; D remains ambiguous. This CDR3 region has 14 residues. CDR1 is LGHNA, CDR2 YSLEER, per germline. V shed 0 bases and J shed 7 bases, with 7 bases lying between them. CDR3 in DNA: TGCGCCAGCAGCCAAGATCCCGGGAATTCACCCCTCCACTTT. Protein: CASSQDPGNSPLHF.

The chain employs TRBV9 and TRBJ2-3; 13 bases line up with TRBD2. After removal of 3 bases from V and 10 bases from J, the junction contained 11 bases not matched to a gene. The germline V gene has CDR1 SGDLS and CDR2 YYNGEE. The CDR3 totals 16 residues. CDR3: CASSGTSGGALVSQYF. The CDR3 region has the DNA TGTGCCAGCAGCGGCACTAGCGGGGGGGCCTTGGTTTCGCAGTATTTT.

The chain links TRBV10-3 to TRBJ1-5; D ambiguous. This CDR3 region has 12 residues. The V gene's germline CDR1 is ENHRY and CDR2 SYGVKD. The germline V and J ends were trimmed by 6 bases and 1 base, with 4 bases remaining between them. DNA of the CDR3: TGTGCCATCAGCGGGAGCAATCAGCCCCAGCATTTT. This gives the protein CAISGSNQPQHF.